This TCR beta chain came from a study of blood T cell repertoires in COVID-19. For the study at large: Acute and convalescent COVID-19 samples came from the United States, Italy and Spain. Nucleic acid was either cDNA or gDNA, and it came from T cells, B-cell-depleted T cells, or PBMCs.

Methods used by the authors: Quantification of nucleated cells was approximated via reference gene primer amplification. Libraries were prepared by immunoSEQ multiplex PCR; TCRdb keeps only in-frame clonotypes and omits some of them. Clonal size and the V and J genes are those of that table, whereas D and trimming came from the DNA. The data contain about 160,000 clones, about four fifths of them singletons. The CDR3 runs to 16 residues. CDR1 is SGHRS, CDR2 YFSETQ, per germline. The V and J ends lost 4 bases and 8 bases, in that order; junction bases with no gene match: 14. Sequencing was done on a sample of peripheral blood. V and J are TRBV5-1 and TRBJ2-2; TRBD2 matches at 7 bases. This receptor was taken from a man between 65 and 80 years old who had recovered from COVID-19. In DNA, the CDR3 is TGCGCCAGCAGCCCTAGCGGACCGTTCCAGGGTGGGGAGCTGTTTTTT. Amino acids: CASSPSGPFQGGELFF.